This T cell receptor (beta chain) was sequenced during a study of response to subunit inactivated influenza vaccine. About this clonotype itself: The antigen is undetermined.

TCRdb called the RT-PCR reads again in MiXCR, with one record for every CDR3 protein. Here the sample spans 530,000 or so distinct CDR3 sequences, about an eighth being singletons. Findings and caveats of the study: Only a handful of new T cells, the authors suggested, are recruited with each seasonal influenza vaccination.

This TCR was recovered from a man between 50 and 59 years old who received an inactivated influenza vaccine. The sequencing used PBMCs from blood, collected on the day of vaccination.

The CDR3, as DNA: TGCAGTGCTAGCTCCACTAGCGGGGGCCAGGGGGAGACCCAGTACTTC. It specifies CSASSTSGGQGETQYF. V is TRBV20-1 and J is TRBJ2-5, with 11 positions matching TRBD2. This CDR3 contains 16 residues. The germline CDR1 and CDR2 sequences are DFQATT and SNEGSKA (reference sequence). Trimming at V came to 3 bases and at J to 5 bases, leaving 11 bases not matched to a gene.